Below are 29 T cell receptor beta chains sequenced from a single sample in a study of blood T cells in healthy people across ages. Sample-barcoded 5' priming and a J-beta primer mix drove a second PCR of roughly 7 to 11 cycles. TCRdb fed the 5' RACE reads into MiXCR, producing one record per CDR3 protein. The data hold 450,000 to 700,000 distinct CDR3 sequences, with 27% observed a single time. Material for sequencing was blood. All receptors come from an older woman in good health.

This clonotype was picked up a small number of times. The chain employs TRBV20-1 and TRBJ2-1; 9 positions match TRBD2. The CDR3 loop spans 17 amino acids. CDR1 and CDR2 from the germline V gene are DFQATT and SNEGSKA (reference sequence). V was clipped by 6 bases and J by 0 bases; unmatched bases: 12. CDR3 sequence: CSAREDYSGSSYNEQFF. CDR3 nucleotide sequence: TGCAGTGCCCGCGAGGACTATAGCGGGAGCTCCTACAATGAGCAGTTCTTC.

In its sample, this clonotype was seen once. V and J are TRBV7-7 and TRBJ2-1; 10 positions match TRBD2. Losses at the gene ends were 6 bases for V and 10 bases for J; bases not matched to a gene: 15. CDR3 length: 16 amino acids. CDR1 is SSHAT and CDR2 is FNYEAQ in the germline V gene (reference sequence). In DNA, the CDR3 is TGTGCCAGCAGTGACCAGAGCGGGGGGGCCTCTGGGGAGCAGTTCTTC. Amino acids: CASSDQSGGASGEQFF.

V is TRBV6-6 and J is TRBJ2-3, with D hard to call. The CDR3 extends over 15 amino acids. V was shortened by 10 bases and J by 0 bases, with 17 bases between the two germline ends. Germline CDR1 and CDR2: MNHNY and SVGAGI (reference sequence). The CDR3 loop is CATSKGRKSTDTQYF. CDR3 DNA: TGTGCCACATCGAAAGGACGGAAGAGCACAGATACGCAGTATTTT.

The CDR3 loop is CASSPSGVLSYEQYF. The DNA for the CDR3 is TGTGCCAGCAGCCCGAGCGGGGTTCTCTCCTACGAGCAGTACTTC. The gene calls are TRBV11-2 and TRBJ2-7, with 7 bases matching TRBD2. Germline CDR1 and CDR2: SGHAT and FQNNGV. Germline trimming cut 5 bases from V and 0 bases from J; bases unmatched to any gene: 7. CDR3 length: 15 residues.

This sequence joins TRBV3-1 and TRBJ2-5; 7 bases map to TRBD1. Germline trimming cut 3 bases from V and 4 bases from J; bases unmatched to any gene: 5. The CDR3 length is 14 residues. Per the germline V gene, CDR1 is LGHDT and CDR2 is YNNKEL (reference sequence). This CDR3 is CASSQTGRRETQYF. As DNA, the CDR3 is TGTGCCAGCAGCCAGACAGGGAGAAGAGAGACCCAGTACTTC.

In DNA form, the CDR3 reads TGTGCCAGCAGCTTAGGCCCAAGGCCAGAAATACTTAACTATGGCTACACCTTC. The encoded protein is CASSLGPRPEILNYGYTF. This chain links TRBV11-2 with TRBJ1-2, with no clear D. There are 18 residues in the CDR3. Per the germline V gene, CDR1 is SGHAT and CDR2 is FQNNGV. Trimming pared 1 base from V and 1 base from J, leaving 19 bases between.

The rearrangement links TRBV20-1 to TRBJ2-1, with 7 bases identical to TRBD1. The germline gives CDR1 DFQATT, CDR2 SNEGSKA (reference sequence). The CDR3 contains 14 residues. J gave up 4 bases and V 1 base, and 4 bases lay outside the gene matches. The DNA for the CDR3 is TGCAGTGCTAGAGGAGGGGGCGTTTACAATGAGCAGTTCTTC. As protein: CSARGGGVYNEQFF.

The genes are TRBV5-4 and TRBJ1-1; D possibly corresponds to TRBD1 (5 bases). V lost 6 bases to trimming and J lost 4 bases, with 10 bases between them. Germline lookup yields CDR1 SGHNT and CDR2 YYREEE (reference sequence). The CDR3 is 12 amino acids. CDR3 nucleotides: TGTGCCAGCATGTCTGGGGGCACTGAAGCTTTCTTT. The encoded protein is CASMSGGTEAFF.

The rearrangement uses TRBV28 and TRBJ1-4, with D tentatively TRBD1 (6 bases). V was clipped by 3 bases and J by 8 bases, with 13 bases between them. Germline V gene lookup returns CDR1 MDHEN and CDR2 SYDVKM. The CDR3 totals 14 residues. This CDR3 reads CASSFGGAGEKLFF. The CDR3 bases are TGTGCCAGCAGTTTTGGGGGGGCAGGGGAAAAACTGTTTTTT.

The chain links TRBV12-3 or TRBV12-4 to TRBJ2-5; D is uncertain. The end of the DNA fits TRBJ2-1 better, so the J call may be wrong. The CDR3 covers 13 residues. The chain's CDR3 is CASSSSLEHEQFF. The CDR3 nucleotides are TGTGCCAGCAGTTCCTCCCTTGAACATGAGCAGTTCTTC.

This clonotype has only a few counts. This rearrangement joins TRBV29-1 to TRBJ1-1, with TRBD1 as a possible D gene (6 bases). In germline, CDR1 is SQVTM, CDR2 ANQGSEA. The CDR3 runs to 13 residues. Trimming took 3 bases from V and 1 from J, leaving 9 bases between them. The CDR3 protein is CSVEWGQNTEAFF. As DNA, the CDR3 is TGCAGCGTTGAGTGGGGACAGAACACTGAAGCTTTCTTT.

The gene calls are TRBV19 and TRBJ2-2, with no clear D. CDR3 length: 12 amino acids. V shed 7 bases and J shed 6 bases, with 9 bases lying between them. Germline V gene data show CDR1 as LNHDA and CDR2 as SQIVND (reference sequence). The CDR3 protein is CASIRGAGELFF. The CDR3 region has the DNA TGTGCCAGTATCCGAGGAGCCGGGGAGCTGTTTTTT.

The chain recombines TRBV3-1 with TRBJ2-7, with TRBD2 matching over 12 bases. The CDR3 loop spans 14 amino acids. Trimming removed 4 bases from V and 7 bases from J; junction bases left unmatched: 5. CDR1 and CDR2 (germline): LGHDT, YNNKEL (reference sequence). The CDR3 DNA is TGTGCCAGCAGCCCTAGCGGGGGGGCAGGAGAGCAGTACTTC. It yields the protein CASSPSGGAGEQYF.

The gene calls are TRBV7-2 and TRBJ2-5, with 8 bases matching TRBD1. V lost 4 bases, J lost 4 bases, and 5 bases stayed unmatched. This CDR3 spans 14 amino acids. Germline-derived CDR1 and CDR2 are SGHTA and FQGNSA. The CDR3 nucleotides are TGTGCCAGCAGCTCCAGACAGGGGAGAGAGACCCAGTACTTC. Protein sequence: CASSSRQGRETQYF. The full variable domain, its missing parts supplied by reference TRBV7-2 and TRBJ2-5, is GAGVSQSPSNKVTEKGKDVELRCDPISGHTALYWYRQSLGQGLEFLIYFQGNSAPDKSGLPSDRFSAERTGGSVSTLTIQRTQQEDSAVYLCASSSRQGRETQYFGPGTRLLVL.

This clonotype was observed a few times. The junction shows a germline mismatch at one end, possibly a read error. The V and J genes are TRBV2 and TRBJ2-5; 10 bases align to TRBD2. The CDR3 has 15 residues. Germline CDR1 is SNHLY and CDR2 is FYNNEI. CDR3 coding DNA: TGTGCCAGCGGTGAAAGGCTAGCGGGGGAAGAGACCCAGTACTTC. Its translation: CASGERLAGEETQYF.

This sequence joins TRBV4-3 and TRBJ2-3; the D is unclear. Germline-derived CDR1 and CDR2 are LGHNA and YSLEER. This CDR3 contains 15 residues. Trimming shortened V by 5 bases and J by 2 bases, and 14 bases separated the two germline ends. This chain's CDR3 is CASSTLGKTTDTQYF. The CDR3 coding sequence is TGCGCCAGCAGCACTCTAGGAAAGACCACAGATACGCAGTATTTT.

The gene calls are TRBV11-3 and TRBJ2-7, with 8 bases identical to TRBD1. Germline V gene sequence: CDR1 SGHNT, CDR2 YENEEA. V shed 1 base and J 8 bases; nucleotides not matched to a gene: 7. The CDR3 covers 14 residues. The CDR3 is CASSLGPTGAKQYF. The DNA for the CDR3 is TGTGCCAGCAGCTTAGGTCCGACAGGGGCGAAGCAGTACTTC.

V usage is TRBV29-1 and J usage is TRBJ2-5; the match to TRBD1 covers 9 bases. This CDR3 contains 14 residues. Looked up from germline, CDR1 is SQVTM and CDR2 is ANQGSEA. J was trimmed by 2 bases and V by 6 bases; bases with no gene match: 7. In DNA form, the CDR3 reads TGCAGCGTCACGGACAGGGGATTTCAAGAGACCCAGTACTTC. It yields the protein CSVTDRGFQETQYF.

The CDR3 loop is CAISDAGSQETQYF. CDR3 bases: TGTGCCATCAGTGATGCTGGCAGCCAAGAGACCCAGTACTTC. The gene calls are TRBV10-3 and TRBJ2-5; D remains unclear. Trimming took off 3 bases at V and 1 base at J, with 9 bases between the two ends. This CDR3 is built from 14 residues. CDR1 is ENHRY, CDR2 SYGVKD, per germline.

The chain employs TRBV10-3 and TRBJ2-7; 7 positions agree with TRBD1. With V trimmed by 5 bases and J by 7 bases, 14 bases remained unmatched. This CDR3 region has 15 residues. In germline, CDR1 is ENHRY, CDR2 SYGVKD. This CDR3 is CAISPLMTGSSEQYF. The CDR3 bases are TGTGCCATCAGTCCGTTAATGACAGGGAGTAGTGAGCAGTACTTC.

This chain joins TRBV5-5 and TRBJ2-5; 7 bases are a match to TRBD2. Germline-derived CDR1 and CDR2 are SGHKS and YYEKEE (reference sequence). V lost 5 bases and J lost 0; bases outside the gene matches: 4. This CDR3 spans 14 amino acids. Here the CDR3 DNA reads TGTGCCAGCAGACCAGCGGGGAACCAAGAGACCCAGTACTTC. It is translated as CASRPAGNQETQYF.

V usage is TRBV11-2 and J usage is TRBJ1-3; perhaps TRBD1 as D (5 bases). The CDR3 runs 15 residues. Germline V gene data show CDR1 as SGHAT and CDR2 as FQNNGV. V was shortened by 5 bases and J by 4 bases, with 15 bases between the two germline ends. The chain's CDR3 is CASSPMGQGGNTIYF. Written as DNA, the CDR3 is TGTGCCAGCAGCCCGATGGGGCAGGGCGGAAACACCATATATTTT.

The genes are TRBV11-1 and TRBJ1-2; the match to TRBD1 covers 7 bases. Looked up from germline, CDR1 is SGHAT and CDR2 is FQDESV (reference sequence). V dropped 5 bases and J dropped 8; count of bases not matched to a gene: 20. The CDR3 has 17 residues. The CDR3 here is CASSLRGGGQALTGYTF. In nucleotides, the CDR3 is TGTGCCAGCAGCCTCCGGGGAGGAGGACAGGCCTTAACCGGCTACACCTTC.

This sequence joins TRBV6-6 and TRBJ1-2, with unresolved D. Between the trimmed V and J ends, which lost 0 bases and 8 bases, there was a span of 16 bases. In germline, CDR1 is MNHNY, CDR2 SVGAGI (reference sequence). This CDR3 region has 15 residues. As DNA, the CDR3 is TGTGCCAGCAGTTACTCCGCTAGTAGGGCGGAAGGCTACACCTTC. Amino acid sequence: CASSYSASRAEGYTF.

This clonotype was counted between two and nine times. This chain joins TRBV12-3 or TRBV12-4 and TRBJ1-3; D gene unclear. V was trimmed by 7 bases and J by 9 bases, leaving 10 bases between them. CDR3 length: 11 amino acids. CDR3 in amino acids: CASTVRGTIYF. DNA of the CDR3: TGTGCCAGCACCGTACGGGGCACCATATATTTT.

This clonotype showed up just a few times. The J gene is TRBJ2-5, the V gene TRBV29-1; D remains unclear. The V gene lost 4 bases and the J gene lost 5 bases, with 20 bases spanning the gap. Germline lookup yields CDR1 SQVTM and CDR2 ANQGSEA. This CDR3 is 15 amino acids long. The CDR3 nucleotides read TGCAGCGTTGTTCCCCCTGAGGACCCCGGGGAGACCCAGTACTTC. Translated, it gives CSVVPPEDPGETQYF.

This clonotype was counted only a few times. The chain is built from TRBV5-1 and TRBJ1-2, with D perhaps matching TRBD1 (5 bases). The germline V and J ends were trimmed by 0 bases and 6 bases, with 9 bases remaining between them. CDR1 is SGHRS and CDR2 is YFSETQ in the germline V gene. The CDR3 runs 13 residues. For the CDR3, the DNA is TGCGCCAGCAGCTTGGGACAGTCTAATGGCTACACCTTC. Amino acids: CASSLGQSNGYTF.

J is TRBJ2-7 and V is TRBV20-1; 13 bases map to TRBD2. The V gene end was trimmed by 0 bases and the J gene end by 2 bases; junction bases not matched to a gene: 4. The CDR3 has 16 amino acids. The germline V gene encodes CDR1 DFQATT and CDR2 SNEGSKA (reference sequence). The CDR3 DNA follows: TGCAGTGCTAGAGATGGGGGACTAGCGGGGACCTACGAGCAGTACTTC. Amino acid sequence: CSARDGGLAGTYEQYF.

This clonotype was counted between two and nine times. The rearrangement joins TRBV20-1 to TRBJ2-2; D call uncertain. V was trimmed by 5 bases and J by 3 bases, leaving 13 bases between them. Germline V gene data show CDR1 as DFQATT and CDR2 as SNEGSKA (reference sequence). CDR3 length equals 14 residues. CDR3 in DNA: TGCAGTGCTTCACATAACAGTTACACCGGGGAGCTGTTTTTT. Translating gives CSASHNSYTGELFF.